This TCR beta chain was sequenced during a study of T cell repertoires in cytomegalovirus infection. Study context: As its CMV epitopes, the study selected recently identified HLA-C-restricted and well-studied HLA-B-restricted targets. An indication of both CMV infection and matching HLA type came from public TCR beta signatures.

Study-level points and caveats: Using cumulative public TCR beta family frequency, the authors identified those who carried CMV together with the relevant HLA.

To note about this clonotype: Its antigen remains unknown.

In TCRdb, the reads were re-called with MiXCR into one record per CDR3 protein. The sample gives about 920,000 distinct CDR3 sequences, less than 40% of which show up once; around 15% is in the top ten. Germline V gene data show CDR1 as SGHAT and CDR2 as FQNNGV. Trimming pared 8 bases from V and 1 base from J, leaving 14 bases between. The CDR3 runs to 14 residues. The chain carries TRBV11-2 and TRBJ1-1; TRBD1 is a possible D gene (5 bases). This clonotype originated in a human donor in good health (CMV status not recorded). Some clones in this sample may be carry-over from other donors' samples. This material consisted of cultured CD8+ T cells from PBMCs, taken from culture after CMV antigen stimulation. The DNA for the CDR3 is TGTGCCAGCTCCCCGGCCAGGGCGAACACTGAAGCTTTCTTT. As protein: CASSPARANTEAFF.